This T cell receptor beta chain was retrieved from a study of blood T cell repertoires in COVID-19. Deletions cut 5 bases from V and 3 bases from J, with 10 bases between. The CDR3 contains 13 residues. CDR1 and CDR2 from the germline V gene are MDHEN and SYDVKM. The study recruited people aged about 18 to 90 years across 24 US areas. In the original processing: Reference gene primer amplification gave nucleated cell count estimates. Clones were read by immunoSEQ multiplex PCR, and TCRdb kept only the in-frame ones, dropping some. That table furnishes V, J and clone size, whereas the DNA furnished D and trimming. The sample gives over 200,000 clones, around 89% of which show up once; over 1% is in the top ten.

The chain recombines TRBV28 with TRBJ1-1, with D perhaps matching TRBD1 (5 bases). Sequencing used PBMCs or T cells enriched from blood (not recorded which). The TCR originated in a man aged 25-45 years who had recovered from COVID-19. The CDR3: CASSPRGDTEAFF. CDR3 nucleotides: TGTGCCAGCAGTCCGCGGGGGGACACTGAAGCTTTCTTT.